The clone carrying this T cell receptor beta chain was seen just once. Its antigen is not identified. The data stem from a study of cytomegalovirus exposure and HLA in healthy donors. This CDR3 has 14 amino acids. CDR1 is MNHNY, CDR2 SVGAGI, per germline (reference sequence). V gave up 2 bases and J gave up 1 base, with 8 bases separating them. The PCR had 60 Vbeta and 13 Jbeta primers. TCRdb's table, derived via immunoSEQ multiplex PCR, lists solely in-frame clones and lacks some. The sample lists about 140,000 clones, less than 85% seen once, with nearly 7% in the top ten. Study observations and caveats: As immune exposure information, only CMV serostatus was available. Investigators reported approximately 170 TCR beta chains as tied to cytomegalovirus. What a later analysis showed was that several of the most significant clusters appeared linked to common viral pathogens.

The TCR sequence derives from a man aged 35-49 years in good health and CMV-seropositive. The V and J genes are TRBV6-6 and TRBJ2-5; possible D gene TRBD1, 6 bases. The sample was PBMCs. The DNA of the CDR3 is TGTGCCAGCAGTTACAGGGGGTCCCAAGAGACCCAGTACTTC. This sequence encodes CASSYRGSQETQYF.